The next 30 T cell receptor beta chains were all read from a single sample in a study of T cell repertoires in cytomegalovirus infection. TCRdb used MiXCR to reprocess the reads, holding one entry per CDR3 protein. The sample records 45,000 to 75,000 distinct CDR3 sequences, roughly a third being singletons. For these receptors, no antigen is known. Input material: PBMCs, sequenced either directly or after in vitro stimulation (not recorded which). Every receptor here comes from a human donor in good health (CMV status not recorded). Some clones in this sample may be carry-over from other donors' samples.

This rearrangement joins TRBV24-1 to TRBJ2-2; 9 bases are a match to TRBD1. V gave up 2 bases and J gave up 6 bases; unmatched junction bases: 3. The CDR3 runs 15 residues. The germline V gene encodes CDR1 KGHDR and CDR2 SFDVKD. CDR3 nucleotide sequence: TGTGCCACCAGTGATTCCACAGGGGGCTCCGGGGAGCTGTTTTTT. This codes for CATSDSTGGSGELFF.

The CDR3 loop reads CASRSSHEQYF. The DNA for the CDR3 is TGTGCCAGCAGATCGAGCCACGAGCAGTACTTC. The chain links TRBV7-6 to TRBJ2-7, with no clear D. CDR3 length equals 11 residues. Looked up from germline, CDR1 is SGHVS and CDR2 is FNYEAQ. V shed 6 bases and J shed 5 bases, with 8 bases lying between them. Drawing the rest from reference TRBV7-6 and TRBJ2-7, the complete variable domain is GAGVSQSPRYKVTKRGQDVALRCDPISGHVSLYWYRQALGQGPEFLTYFNYEAQQDKSGLPNDRFSAERPEGSISTLTIQRTEQRDSAMYRCASRSSHEQYFGPGTRLTVT.

The chain combines TRBV7-2 with TRBJ2-4; D is possibly TRBD2 (5 bases). Per germline, CDR1 SGHTA and CDR2 FQGNSA. This CDR3 region has 15 residues. Trimming left V 2 bases short and J 9 bases short, with 17 bases between. Written as DNA, the CDR3 is TGTGCCAGCAGCTTAAGGGCTGAAGGGAGCGGCATTCAGTACTTC. Encoded protein: CASSLRAEGSGIQYF.

J is TRBJ1-5 and V is TRBV12-3 or TRBV12-4, with D uncertain. The CDR3 is 13 amino acids. The ends were cut back, 2 bases at V and 6 bases at J, with 8 bases in the middle. DNA of the CDR3: TGTGCCAGCAGTTTATTGGTAGGTCAGCCCCAGCATTTT. It codes for CASSLLVGQPQHF.

There are a few counts of this clonotype. The J gene is TRBJ2-5, the V gene TRBV28; 8 positions match TRBD1. J lost 9 bases, V lost 4 bases, and 4 bases had no gene match. The CDR3 spans 12 residues. From germline, CDR1 is MDHEN and CDR2 SYDVKM. In DNA form, the CDR3 reads TGTGCCAGCAGTTCTGGACAGGGCGCCCAGTACTTC. Translating gives CASSSGQGAQYF.

The genes are TRBV3-1 and TRBJ2-1; D unresolved. The germline V gene encodes CDR1 LGHDT and CDR2 YNNKEL (reference sequence). V lost 0 bases to trimming and J lost 15 bases, with 12 bases between them. This CDR3 comprises 12 residues. The CDR3: CASSQDRRTAFF. CDR3 DNA: TGTGCCAGCAGCCAAGATCGGAGAACCGCGTTCTTC.

The rearrangement uses TRBV30 and TRBJ1-5; 8 bases align to TRBD1. Germline V gene lookup returns CDR1 GTSNPN and CDR2 SVGIG (reference sequence). After removal of 2 bases from V and 1 base from J, the junction contained 7 bases not matched to a gene. The CDR3 consists of 16 residues. The CDR3 here is CAWSRDRGGSNQPQHF. The CDR3 region has the DNA TGTGCCTGGAGTCGCGACAGGGGAGGGAGCAATCAGCCCCAGCATTTT.

This clonotype was recorded a few times. The chain employs TRBV5-6 and TRBJ1-1; D gene ambiguous. The CDR3 is 15 amino acids. Trimming left V 3 bases short and J 7 bases short, with 19 bases between. Germline CDR1 reads SGHDT; CDR2 reads YYEEEE. The DNA for the CDR3 is TGTGCCAGCAGCTCGCCCCGTACGGACGGCTATGAAGCTTTCTTT. Translated, it gives CASSSPRTDGYEAFF.

In this sample, this clonotype turned up a few times. The chain combines TRBV12-3 or TRBV12-4 with TRBJ1-6; TRBD1 is a possible D gene (5 bases). V was shortened by 6 bases and J by 9 bases, with 15 bases between the two germline ends. This CDR3 has 14 amino acids. CDR3: CASSEGRRSSPLHF. The CDR3 DNA reads as TGTGCCAGCAGCGAGGGACGTCGAAGTTCACCCCTCCACTTT.

V is TRBV7-8 and J is TRBJ2-5; D unclear. The CDR3 runs 13 residues. Germline CDR1 reads SGHVS; CDR2 reads FQNEAQ. Trimming stripped 1 base from V and 5 bases from J, with 8 bases between. The CDR3 sequence is CASSLGNSETQYF. The CDR3 nucleotides are TGTGCCAGCAGCTTAGGGAATTCGGAGACCCAGTACTTC.

This clonotype was found a few times. This sequence joins TRBV6-5 and TRBJ2-2, with D hard to call. The germline CDR1 and CDR2 sequences are MNHEY and SVGAGI. The CDR3 runs to 13 residues. The V gene lost 5 bases and the J gene lost 4 bases, with 8 bases spanning the gap. CDR3 in amino acids: CASSRVPTGELFF. Written as DNA, the CDR3 is TGTGCCAGCAGTAGGGTCCCCACCGGGGAGCTGTTTTTT.

Many counts were recorded for this clonotype. This chain joins TRBV7-8 and TRBJ2-7; D may correspond to TRBD1 or TRBD2 (5 bases each). The germline CDR1 and CDR2 sequences are SGHVS and FQNEAQ. The CDR3 length is 15 residues. V shed 4 bases and J shed 6 bases, with 19 bases lying between them. CDR3 region: CASSSVGLGTSEQYF. As DNA, the CDR3 is TGTGCCAGCAGCTCCGTGGGGTTAGGGACCTCCGAGCAGTACTTC.

V gene TRBV20-1 combines with J gene TRBJ2-1, with D possibly TRBD2 on 6 matching bases. Germline V gives CDR1 DFQATT, CDR2 SNEGSKA (reference sequence). V was pared by 0 bases and J by 2 bases, with 14 bases between. CDR3 length: 16 amino acids. The CDR3 spells CSARDLSGGTYNEQFF. DNA for the CDR3: TGCAGTGCTAGAGATCTATCGGGCGGGACCTACAATGAGCAGTTCTTC.

CDR3 coding DNA: TGTGCCAGCAGCCGGGACTCATGGGGCAATGAGCAGTTCTTC. Protein sequence: CASSRDSWGNEQFF. This chain connects TRBV6-2 or TRBV6-3 to TRBJ2-1, with a possible D match to TRBD2 (6 bases). Deletions cut 6 bases from V and 6 bases from J, with 15 bases between. The CDR3 is 14 amino acids. CDR1 is MNHEY, CDR2 SVGEGT, per germline.

The V and J genes are TRBV19 and TRBJ1-1; 7 positions agree with TRBD1. The CDR3 loop spans 16 amino acids. V shed 7 bases, J shed 1 base, and the junction held 12 bases outside the gene matches. Germline V gene sequence: CDR1 LNHDA, CDR2 SQIVND (reference sequence). CDR3 DNA sequence: TGTGCCAGTACCGATCCACTCAGGGGGGAGAACACTGAAGCTTTCTTT. Translating gives CASTDPLRGENTEAFF.

This clonotype occurred a few times. The chain carries TRBV20-1 and TRBJ2-1; D is uncertain. Germline CDR1 DFQATT, CDR2 SNEGSKA (reference sequence). This CDR3 is built from 12 residues. Trimming took off 6 bases at V and 8 bases at J, with 14 bases between the two ends. CDR3 sequence (DNA): TGCAGTGCCCGAAAGGCCGGGCATGAGCAGTTCTTC. This sequence encodes CSARKAGHEQFF.

This clonotype was seen only a few times. J is TRBJ2-5 and V is TRBV29-1; TRBD1 matches 9 bases. Germline V gives CDR1 SQVTM, CDR2 ANQGSEA. V shed 4 bases and J 1 base; nucleotides not matched to a gene: 13. This CDR3 has 17 amino acids. The CDR3, as DNA: TGCAGCGTTGGAATCCTTCCGGGACAGGGCATCCAAGAGACCCAGTACTTC. Amino acids: CSVGILPGQGIQETQYF.

The chain recombines TRBV10-3 with TRBJ1-1, with D possibly matching TRBD1 (6 bases). This CDR3 contains 15 residues. The V end lost 10 bases, the J end lost 1 base, and 19 bases lay between the germline ends. Germline assignment: CDR1 ENHRY and CDR2 SYGVKD. The CDR3: CATSQNRDSNTEAFF. The CDR3 coding sequence is TGTGCCACGTCCCAAAACAGGGACTCGAACACTGAAGCTTTCTTT.

J is TRBJ1-5 and V is TRBV28; no firm D call. The V and J ends lost 1 base and 0 bases respectively, with 13 bases between them. CDR1 and CDR2 (germline): MDHEN, SYDVKM. There are 17 residues in the CDR3. The CDR3 sequence is CASSLFGMRYSNQPQHF. As DNA, the CDR3 is TGTGCCAGCAGTTTATTTGGGATGCGGTATAGCAATCAGCCCCAGCATTTT.

This clonotype was observed a few times. CDR3 sequence (DNA): TGTGCCAGCAGGACCTCCCGTGCCTCCCACGTGGAGCACACCGGGGAGCTGTTTTTT. As protein: CASRTSRASHVEHTGELFF. The chain uses TRBV6-2 or TRBV6-3 and TRBJ2-2; D gene ambiguous. The germline CDR1 and CDR2 sequences are MNHEY and SVGEGT. CDR3 size: 19 residues. V was shortened by 6 bases and J by 3 bases, with 26 bases between the two germline ends.

This clonotype has just a few counts. V gene TRBV7-2 combines with J gene TRBJ2-1, with a tentative D call TRBD1 (6 bases). The ends were cut back, 2 bases at V and 6 bases at J, with 11 bases in the middle. There are 14 residues in the CDR3. Germline values: CDR1 SGHTA, CDR2 FQGNSA. CDR3 DNA: TGTGCCAGCAGCTTAACAGGGACCTTCAATGAGCAGTTCTTC. Translated, it gives CASSLTGTFNEQFF.

The rearrangement joins TRBV9 to TRBJ1-4; 10 bases map to TRBD1. The trim removed 3 bases at V and 7 bases at J, leaving 3 bases unmatched. The CDR3 is 14 residues long. Germline lookup yields CDR1 SGDLS and CDR2 YYNGEE. As DNA, the CDR3 is TGTGCCAGCAGCGGAGGACAGGGGGGTGAAAAACTGTTTTTT. This translates into CASSGGQGGEKLFF.

The rearrangement uses TRBV5-6 and TRBJ2-1; 11 bases are shared with TRBD2. Looked up from germline, CDR1 is SGHDT and CDR2 is YYEEEE. After removal of 2 bases from V and 9 bases from J, the junction contained 13 bases not matched to a gene. This CDR3 comprises 17 residues. The CDR3 region has the DNA TGTGCCAGCAGCTTCAGGGGGGATAGCGGGGGGGCCACTGAGCAGTTCTTC. This codes for CASSFRGDSGGATEQFF.

V and J are TRBV5-4 and TRBJ1-6; maybe TRBD1 (5 bases). V was trimmed by 2 bases and J by 8 bases, leaving 8 bases between them. The CDR3 loop spans 13 amino acids. Germline loops: CDR1 SGHNT, CDR2 YYREEE (reference sequence). CDR3 residues: CASSFAGDSPLHF. In DNA, the CDR3 is TGTGCCAGCAGCTTCGCGGGGGATTCACCCCTCCACTTT.

DNA of the CDR3: TGTGCCAGCAGTTTCCTTAGGGAGACCCAGTACTTC. It is translated as CASSFLRETQYF. The rearrangement uses TRBV12-3 or TRBV12-4 and TRBJ2-5; D call uncertain. The CDR3 consists of 12 residues. The ends were cut back, 3 bases at V and 5 bases at J, with 7 bases in the middle.

The chain carries TRBV7-8 and TRBJ2-1, with 14 bases identical to TRBD2. The V and J ends lost 0 bases and 8 bases, in that order; junction bases with no gene match: 6. From germline, CDR1 is SGHVS and CDR2 FQNEAQ. The CDR3 has 17 amino acids. As DNA, the CDR3 is TGTGCCAGCAGCTTAGCCGGGACTAGCGGGAGAGGATATGAGCAGTTCTTC. It specifies CASSLAGTSGRGYEQFF. Filled out from reference TRBV7-8 and TRBJ2-1, the complete variable domain reads GAGVSQSPRYKVAKRGQDVALRCDPISGHVSLFWYQQALGQGPEFLTYFQNEAQLDKSGLPSDRFFAERPEGSVSTLKIQRTQQEDSAVYLCASSLAGTSGRGYEQFFGPGTRLTVL.

CDR3 bases: TGCGCCAGCAGCTTGTCACAGGAAGAGACCCAGTACTTC. It specifies CASSLSQEETQYF. The chain has TRBV5-1 and TRBJ2-5, with D tentatively TRBD1 (5 bases). The CDR3 has 13 residues. Trimming pared 1 base from V and 3 bases from J, leaving 7 bases between. The germline V gene has CDR1 SGHRS and CDR2 YFSETQ.

This chain uses TRBV7-2 with TRBJ2-1, with TRBD2 matching over 13 bases. The CDR3 extends over 16 amino acids. Germline values: CDR1 SGHTA, CDR2 FQGNSA. Trimming cost V 5 bases and J 4 bases; bases outside gene matches: 5. The CDR3 DNA is TGTGCCAGCAGCACCCGGACTAGCGGGAGTTACAATGAGCAGTTCTTC. Translation: CASSTRTSGSYNEQFF.

The gene calls are TRBV2 and TRBJ2-7; D ambiguous. Germline-derived CDR1 and CDR2 are SNHLY and FYNNEI. The CDR3 spans 11 residues. V lost 5 bases and J 3 bases, leaving 5 bases between the germline ends. The CDR3 region has the DNA TGTGCCAGCAGTTCCGTCTACGAGCAGTACTTC. It is translated as CASSSVYEQYF. The full variable domain, in which reference TRBV2 and TRBJ2-7 provide the parts outside the CDR3, is EPEVTQTPSHQVTQMGQEVILRCVPISNHLYFYWYRQILGQKVEFLVSFYNNEISEKSEIFDDQFSVERPDGSNFTLKIRSTKLEDSAMYFCASSSVYEQYFGPGTRLTVT.

The gene calls are TRBV4-3 and TRBJ2-7; D is perhaps TRBD2 (6 bases). CDR1 and CDR2 (germline): LGHNA, YSLEER. This CDR3 is 14 amino acids long. V was shortened by 1 base and J by 4 bases, with 11 bases between the two germline ends. In DNA form, the CDR3 reads TGCGCCAGCAGCCAAGTCGGTGGGGGGTACGAGCAGTACTTC. This sequence encodes CASSQVGGGYEQYF.